This record looks at one T cell receptor beta chain sequence and its context. What it binds is not known. These data originate in a study of OX40 agonist ivuxolimab in advanced cancers. The study, taken as a whole, reports: Expanded clones belonging to CD8+ T cells outnumbered, on average, those of CD4+. Nonresponders, in some cases, also had low normalized T-cell clonal expansion.

The trim removed 4 bases at V and 0 bases at J, leaving 10 bases unmatched. Germline V gene sequence: CDR1 SGHRS, CDR2 YFSETQ. The length of the CDR3 is 18 residues. Libraries were prepared by immunoSEQ multiplex PCR; TCRdb keeps only in-frame clonotypes and omits some of them. The table has 35,000 to 40,000 clones, just under 85% seen once. This sequence originates from an adult with an advanced solid tumor such as melanoma, head and neck, liver or kidney cancer. The sample consisted of CD4+ or CD8+ T cells sorted from blood, taken in a trial of the OX40 agonist ivuxolimab. The chain links TRBV5-1 to TRBJ2-3; 11 bases are shared with TRBD1. DNA for the CDR3: TGCGCCAGCAGCGCCGGGACAGGGGGAGTAGCTAGCACAGATACGCAGTATTTT. Its protein is CASSAGTGGVASTDTQYF.